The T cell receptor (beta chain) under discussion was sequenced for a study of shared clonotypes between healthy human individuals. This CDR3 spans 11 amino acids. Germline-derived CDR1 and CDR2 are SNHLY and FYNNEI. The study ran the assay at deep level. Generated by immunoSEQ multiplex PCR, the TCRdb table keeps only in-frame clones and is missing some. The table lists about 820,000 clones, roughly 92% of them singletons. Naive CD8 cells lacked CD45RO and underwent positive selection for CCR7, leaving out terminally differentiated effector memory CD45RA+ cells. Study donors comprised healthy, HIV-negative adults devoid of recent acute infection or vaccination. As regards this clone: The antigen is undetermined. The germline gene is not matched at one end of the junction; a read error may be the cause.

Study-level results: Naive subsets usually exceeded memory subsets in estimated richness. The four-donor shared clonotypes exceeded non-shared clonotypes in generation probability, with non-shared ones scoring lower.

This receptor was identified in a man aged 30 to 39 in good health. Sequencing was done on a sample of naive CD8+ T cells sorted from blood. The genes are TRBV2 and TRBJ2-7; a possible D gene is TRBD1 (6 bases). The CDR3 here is CASGTRLGQNF. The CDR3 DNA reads TGTGCCAGCGGGACGAGATTGGGACAAAACTTC.